The rows below give T cell receptor beta chains drawn from one sample of a study of blood T cell repertoires in COVID-19. Only in-frame clones appear in the TCRdb table, and some are missing; sequencing was by immunoSEQ multiplex PCR. The table lists about 97,000 clones, about 87% of them singletons. Sequenced: peripheral blood. The receptors here all came from a woman aged 30 to 39 with acute or convalescent COVID-19. Each CDR3 is given with its conserved first and last residue. A D gene is named only where the DNA matches it firmly. Rows may omit the clone size; those that give it use once, few, many or a size class.

TRBD1 | TRBJ2-3 | . | TRBV7-3 | CASSPSRGLGDTQYF | TGTGCCAGCAGCCCTAGCAGGGGGCTAGGGGATACGCAGTATTTT
. | TRBJ2-7 | . | TRBV5-1 | CASSLPGMTYEQYF | TGCGCCAGCAGCTTACCGGGAATGACCTACGAGCAGTACTTC
. | TRBJ1-4 | . | TRBV28 | CASSLIERGEKLFF | TGTGCCAGCAGTTTAATAGAACGAGGTGAAAAACTGTTTTTT
. | TRBJ2-7 | once | TRBV27 | CASSYRREYEQYF | TGTGCCAGCAGTTACAGACGGGAATACGAGCAGTACTTC
. | TRBJ1-1 | . | TRBV11-3 | CASSYTGFTEAFF | TGTGCCAGCAGCTACACAGGTTTCACTGAAGCTTTCTTT
TRBD1 | TRBJ1-5 | . | TRBV6-6 | CASSRTGGAAGDQPQHF | TGTGCCAGCAGTCGGACAGGGGGCGCGGCGGGAGATCAGCCCCAGCATTTT
. | TRBJ1-2 | . | TRBV13 | CASSLEGARGYTF | TGTGCCAGCAGCTTGGAAGGGGCGCGTGGCTACACCTTC
TRBD1 | TRBJ2-7 | . | TRBV6-1 | CASSVTGTGGTYEQYF | TGTGCCAGCAGTGTGACCGGGACAGGGGGTACCTACGAGCAGTACTTC
. | TRBJ1-1 | . | TRBV19 | CASGVQNTEAFF | TGTGCCAGTGGAGTTCAGAACACTGAAGCTTTCTTT
TRBD2 | TRBJ2-3 | . | TRBV28 | CASSSSGGFGGTDTQYF | TGTGCCAGCAGTTCTAGCGGGGGTTTCGGGGGCACAGATACGCAGTATTTT
. | TRBJ2-1 | . | TRBV5-1 | CASSFGGSYNEQFF | TGCGCCAGCAGCTTCGGGGGCTCCTACAATGAGCAGTTCTTC
TRBD1 | TRBJ1-4 | . | TRBV7-9 | CASSLVAGGAPIGKLFF | TGTGCCAGCAGCTTAGTAGCAGGGGGCGCCCCCATTGGAAAACTGTTTTTT
. | TRBJ1-6 | once | TRBV9 | CASSVMAGDSPLHF | TGTGCCAGCAGCGTAATGGCAGGGGATTCACCCCTCCACTTT
. | TRBJ2-1 | . | TRBV3-1/TRBV3-2 | CASSPPKRVIPYNEQFF | TGTGCCAGCAGCCCGCCCAAGCGTGTGATACCCTACAATGAGCAGTTCTTC
TRBD1 | TRBJ1-4 | once | TRBV5-1 | CASSLGQGATNEKLFF | TGCGCCAGCAGCTTGGGGCAGGGGGCAACTAATGAAAAACTGTTTTTT
. | TRBJ1-5 | once | TRBV6-2/TRBV6-3 | CASSGGSRNQPQHF | TGTGCCAGCAGTGGTGGGAGTCGCAATCAGCCCCAGCATTTT
TRBD1 | TRBJ1-5 | . | TRBV5-8 | CASSFGTGWINQPQHF | TGTGCCAGCAGCTTCGGGACAGGGTGGATTAATCAGCCCCAGCATTTT
TRBD1 | TRBJ2-7 | once | TRBV5-6 | CASSSSRDRSYEQYF | TGTGCCAGCAGCTCCTCCCGGGACAGATCCTACGAGCAGTACTTC
. | TRBJ1-1 | . | TRBV18 | CASSPSQTAGTEAFF | TGTGCCAGCTCACCATCTCAGACAGCGGGCACTGAAGCTTTCTTT
. | TRBJ1-4 | . | TRBV9 | CAREYLTGTTNEKLFF | TGTGCCAGAGAGTACCTGACAGGCACAACTAATGAAAAACTGTTTTTT
TRBD1 | TRBJ2-7 | . | TRBV5-1 | CASSAGTGQGAIEQYF | TGCGCCAGCAGCGCTGGCACGGGACAGGGGGCAATCGAGCAGTACTTC
. | TRBJ1-3 | . | TRBV9 | CASSVRGDRTGNTIYF | TGTGCCAGCAGCGTAAGAGGCGACAGGACTGGAAACACCATATATTTT
. | TRBJ2-3 | . | TRBV20-1 | CSASTGNTDTQYF | TGCAGTGCTAGTACGGGAAACACAGATACGCAGTATTTT
TRBD1 | TRBJ1-6 | few | TRBV6-6 | CASSARQGNSPLHF | TGTGCCAGCAGTGCCCGACAGGGTAATTCACCCCTCCACTTT
. | TRBJ2-1 | . | TRBV7-8 | CACRGDTQNNEQFF | TGTGCCTGCCGTGGGGACACCCAAAACAATGAGCAGTTCTTC
. | TRBJ1-2 | . | TRBV6-5 | CASSSRGFNYGYTF | TGTGCCAGCAGTTCTCGGGGTTTTAACTATGGCTACACCTTC
TRBD1 | TRBJ2-1 | . | TRBV24-1 | CATSDPGQGRPNEQFF | TGTGCCACCAGTGACCCGGGACAGGGAAGGCCCAATGAGCAGTTCTTC
TRBD2 | TRBJ2-3 | once | TRBV7-3 | CASSRIPRLAGGSTDTQYF | TGTGCCAGCAGCCGCATCCCCCGACTAGCGGGGGGATCCACAGATACGCAGTATTTT
. | TRBJ2-1 | . | TRBV7-8 | CASNQEVSSYNEQFF | TGTGCCAGCAACCAAGAGGTGAGCTCCTACAATGAGCAGTTCTTC
. | TRBJ1-1 | . | TRBV24-1 | CATSDPRRGNTEAFF | TGTGCCACCAGTGACCCAAGGCGGGGGAACACTGAAGCTTTCTTT
. | TRBJ2-7 | . | TRBV12-3/TRBV12-4 | CASSLLSEQYF | TGTGCCAGCAGTTTACTCTCCGAGCAGTACTTC
TRBD1 | TRBJ1-3 | . | TRBV28 | CASSSGQGFRGHF | TGTGCCAGCAGTTCGGGACAGGGCTTCCGGGGACATTTT